This paragraph covers one TCR beta chain sequence. This entry belongs to a study of blood T cell repertoires in COVID-19. Study-wide background: The United States, Italy and Spain supplied acute and convalescent COVID-19 samples. PBMCs, B-cell-depleted T cells, or T cells provided the cDNA or gDNA that made up the material.

How the authors handled the data: Nucleated cell counts were estimated from reference gene primer amplification. This table comes from immunoSEQ multiplex PCR, and its TCRdb copy is limited to in-frame clones, with some not included. Clonal size and the V and J genes are those of that table, whereas D and trimming came from the DNA. The sample consists of around 180,000 clones, about 81% of them appearing once. Seattle patients were enrolled during active infection and followed longitudinally. The ends were cut back, 6 bases at V and 2 bases at J, with 10 bases in the middle. Germline-derived CDR1 and CDR2 are LNHDA and SQIVND (reference sequence). The CDR3 has 13 residues.

The V gene is TRBV19, the J gene TRBJ2-5, with a weak D call TRBD2 (5 bases). This sequence was found in a woman older than 75 with COVID-19, enrolled during active disease. Source material: peripheral blood. The CDR3 region is CASRRTFQETQYF. The CDR3 bases are TGTGCCAGTAGACGGACTTTTCAAGAGACCCAGTACTTC.